Sequencing of this TCR beta chain was carried out in a study of blood T cells in healthy people across ages. Overall study context: Per every two T cells, about one barcoded beta molecule was captured by template switching. Findings of the study overall: It was the long-lived donors that had more naive CD4+ cells and higher diversity than aged donors. It was held that the diversity estimates obtained from one million T cells were underestimates.

A second PCR, run for roughly 7 to 12 cycles, used a sample-barcoded 5' primer plus a J-beta primer mix. Via MiXCR, TCRdb re-called the 5' RACE reads, giving one row per CDR3 protein. Of 700,000 or so distinct CDR3 sequences in the sample, less than 45% are singletons; the top ten hold 30%. The study isolated at least 6 million PBMCs from each sample. CDR1 is SGHDN and CDR2 is FVKESK in the germline V gene. There are 16 residues in the CDR3. Of note for this clonotype: Its antigen is as yet unknown. One junction end disagrees with the germline gene, perhaps due to a read error.

Sequencing was performed on blood. The origin of this receptor is a man at least 80 years old in good health. This chain joins TRBV14 and TRBJ2-5; maybe TRBD2 (6 bases). The CDR3 loop reads CASNQDRTRRAETQYF. In DNA, the CDR3 is TGTGCCAGCAACCAAGATCGGACCCGGAGGGCGGAGACCCAGTACTTC.